This T cell receptor (beta chain) was sequenced during a study of T cell repertoires in cytomegalovirus infection. With regard to this clonotype: Its antigen remains unknown.

This CDR3 comprises 17 residues. Trimming cost V 5 bases and J 1 base, with 21 bases left between them. Germline V gene data show CDR1 as SGHAT and CDR2 as FQDESV (reference sequence). Findings of the study overall: In two of eight donors, the top clonotype was HLA-C-restricted CMV-specific.

TCRdb itself ran the reads through MiXCR, one entry per CDR3 protein. Found here are under 500,000 distinct CDR3 sequences, about 42% of them singletons; the top ten hold 43%. The rearrangement links TRBV11-1 to TRBJ2-7; D is unclear. The specimen comprised cultured PBMCs, sampled from culture after CMV antigen stimulation. This TCR came from a human donor in good health (CMV status not recorded). Some clones in this sample may be carry-over from other donors' samples. The CDR3 region has the DNA TGTGCCAGCAGCCCAAATTTGGGCTATAGAGCTTCCTACGAGCAGTACTTC. Translating gives CASSPNLGYRASYEQYF.